This entry lists 20 T cell receptor beta chains sequenced from one sample in a study of blood T cell repertoires in COVID-19. Sequencing was performed with immunoSEQ multiplex PCR; in TCRdb, only in-frame clones are kept and a portion is missing. The table includes hundreds of thousands of clones, over 70% detected once. Sample: peripheral blood. The receptors derive from a man aged 35-49 years with acute or convalescent COVID-19.

The chain employs TRBV3-1 (or the pseudogene TRBV3-2) and TRBJ2-1, with 8 bases that match TRBD2. The germline V gene has CDR1 LGHDT and CDR2 YNNKEL (reference sequence). J gave up 8 bases and V 1 base, and 7 bases lay outside the gene matches. The CDR3 has 15 residues. The CDR3 sequence is CASSQAREGLYEQFF. The DNA of the CDR3 is TGTGCCAGCAGCCAAGCACGGGAGGGCCTGTATGAGCAGTTCTTC.

This clone was picked up a small number of times. V and J are TRBV10-3 and TRBJ1-1, with 10 bases lining up with TRBD1. V trimming: 10 bases; J trimming: 5 bases; junction bases outside the gene matches: 25. Germline V gives CDR1 ENHRY, CDR2 SYGVKD. This CDR3 is 19 amino acids long. For the CDR3, the DNA is TGTGCCACCAGCATCAGCCCTGGGACAGGGGCAGGGGGTAGGACTGAAGCTTTCTTT. Encoded protein: CATSISPGTGAGGRTEAFF.

The chain uses TRBV30 and TRBJ1-4; 8 bases align to TRBD1. This CDR3 region has 14 residues. After removal of 2 bases from V and 5 bases from J, the junction contained 4 bases not matched to a gene. Germline CDR1 GTSNPN, CDR2 SVGIG (reference sequence). DNA for the CDR3: TGTGCCTGGAGTATACAGGGGGGGAATGAAAAACTGTTTTTT. Amino acid sequence: CAWSIQGGNEKLFF.

The chain couples TRBV3-1 (or the pseudogene TRBV3-2) to TRBJ1-6, with D unclear. Germline V gives CDR1 LGHDT, CDR2 YNNKEL (reference sequence). V shed 2 bases and J shed 5 bases, with 7 bases lying between them. This CDR3 comprises 14 residues. Here the CDR3 reads CASSQSLDNSPLHF. For the CDR3, the DNA is TGTGCCAGCAGCCAAAGCTTGGATAATTCACCCCTCCACTTT.

This clone was observed a handful of times. The V call is TRBV6-5, the J call TRBJ1-4, with 7 bases aligning to TRBD1. V gave up 10 bases and J gave up 8 bases; unmatched junction bases: 4. The CDR3 has 11 residues. CDR1 MNHEY and CDR2 SVGAGI come from the germline V gene. The CDR3 DNA follows: TGTGCCACCGGGACAGACGAAAAACTGTTTTTT. Encoded protein: CATGTDEKLFF.

The chain combines TRBV7-8 with TRBJ2-7; D not resolved. CDR1 SGHVS and CDR2 FQNEAQ come from the germline V gene. The V gene lost 8 bases and the J gene lost 7 bases, with 21 bases spanning the gap. The CDR3 covers 14 residues. CDR3 residues: CASVRLATSREQYF. Here the CDR3 DNA reads TGTGCCAGCGTCAGGTTGGCCACTTCTCGGGAGCAGTACTTC.

Of note for this clone: Because the CDR3's place on the DNA is in doubt, the DNA is left out and the CDR3 is given as listed by TCRdb. V gene TRBV27 combines with J gene TRBJ2-6; the DNA was not used to check the table's D call, TRBD2. Germline V gene lookup returns CDR1 MNHEY and CDR2 SMNVEV (reference sequence). Termini included, the CDR3 measures 15 amino acids. CDR3 loop: CASSSGTFGANVLTF.

This CDR3 is CASSLTSGRSGELFF. Written as DNA, the CDR3 is TGTGCCAGCAGTTTAACTAGCGGGAGATCCGGGGAGCTGTTTTTT. V usage is TRBV27 and J usage is TRBJ2-2; 11 positions agree with TRBD2. The CDR3 has 15 residues. Germline loops: CDR1 MNHEY, CDR2 SMNVEV (reference sequence). V shed 2 bases, J shed 6 bases, and the junction held 2 bases outside the gene matches.

The chain joins TRBV7-9 to TRBJ1-2; 10 bases fit TRBD1. CDR3 size: 14 residues. V dropped 6 bases and J dropped 3; count of bases not matched to a gene: 4. Looked up from germline, CDR1 is SEHNR and CDR2 is FQNEAQ (reference sequence). The CDR3 DNA reads TGTGCCAGCAGTGCCGGGACAGGGGACTATGGCTACACCTTC. Amino acid sequence: CASSAGTGDYGYTF.

V and J are TRBV7-9 and TRBJ2-1; 9 bases map to TRBD1. Germline V lookup: CDR1 SEHNR, CDR2 FQNEAQ (reference sequence). CDR3 length: 16 amino acids. Trimming cost V 5 bases and J 6 bases; bases outside gene matches: 11. The CDR3 coding sequence is TGTGCCAGCAGCCGCGCCCGGGACAGGGTGGGCAATGAGCAGTTCTTC. Protein product: CASSRARDRVGNEQFF.

This chain uses TRBV7-2 with TRBJ2-2; TRBD2 matches at 11 bases. Germline CDR1 reads SGHTA; CDR2 reads FQGNSA. This CDR3 is 17 amino acids long. V trimming: 1 base; J trimming: 3 bases; junction bases outside the gene matches: 4. The CDR3, as DNA: TGTGCCAGCAGCTTAGTAGCGGGAGGGCGGGACACCGGGGAGCTGTTTTTT. Its protein is CASSLVAGGRDTGELFF.

This chain connects TRBV29-1 to TRBJ1-2, with 12 bases matching TRBD1. This CDR3 is built from 12 residues. CDR1 and CDR2 (germline): SQVTM, ANQGSEA. V was clipped by 6 bases and J by 8 bases; unmatched bases: 4. This CDR3 reads CSVGTGGGGYTF. DNA for the CDR3: TGCAGCGTCGGGACAGGGGGCGGCGGCTACACCTTC.

The chain couples TRBV9 to TRBJ1-5; 7 nucleotides agree with TRBD1. The CDR3 has 15 residues. V dropped 3 bases and J dropped 6; count of bases not matched to a gene: 9. The germline V gene has CDR1 SGDLS and CDR2 YYNGEE. CDR3 amino acids: CASSATGDRGQPQHF. The CDR3 DNA reads as TGTGCCAGCAGCGCCACAGGGGATCGGGGTCAGCCCCAGCATTTT.

V gene TRBV3-1 (or the pseudogene TRBV3-2) combines with J gene TRBJ1-2; TRBD1 matches at 8 bases. V lost 3 bases to trimming and J lost 4 bases; unmatched junction nucleotides: 7. This CDR3 spans 15 amino acids. Germline-derived CDR1 and CDR2 are LGHDT and YNNKEL (reference sequence). In nucleotides, the CDR3 is TGTGCCAGCAGCCACCAGGGGGCGGCGGTCTATGGCTACACCTTC. Translated, it gives CASSHQGAAVYGYTF.

The rearrangement uses TRBV27 and TRBJ1-2, with D possibly matching TRBD1 (5 bases). Trimming took off 3 bases at V and 4 bases at J, with 18 bases between the two ends. CDR3 length: 16 residues. The germline V gene has CDR1 MNHEY and CDR2 SMNVEV (reference sequence). This chain's CDR3 is CASSFQFGGRVYGYTF. In nucleotides, the CDR3 is TGTGCCAGCAGTTTTCAGTTCGGGGGTCGAGTCTATGGCTACACCTTC.

This chain joins TRBV6-6 and TRBJ2-5; 7 bases fit TRBD2. The ends lost 7 bases at V and 5 bases at J; junction bases unmatched: 4. CDR1 and CDR2 (germline): MNHNY, SVGAGI (reference sequence). This CDR3 is 12 amino acids long. CDR3 sequence (DNA): TGTGCCAGCACCCAGGGAGGGGAGACCCAGTACTTC. This encodes CASTQGGETQYF.

This clone was counted between two and nine times. V is TRBV3-1 (or the pseudogene TRBV3-2) and J is TRBJ2-7; D is perhaps TRBD2 (6 bases). V was shortened by 1 base and J by 12 bases, with 13 bases between the two germline ends. Germline V gene data show CDR1 as LGHDT and CDR2 as YNNKEL (reference sequence). The CDR3 contains 12 residues. DNA for the CDR3: TGTGCCAGCAGCCAAGGTTCGGGAGAAAGGTACTTC. This translates into CASSQGSGERYF.

This sequence joins TRBV30 and TRBJ1-1; 9 nucleotides agree with TRBD1. Germline V gene lookup returns CDR1 GTSNPN and CDR2 SVGIG (reference sequence). This CDR3 comprises 13 residues. DNA of the CDR3: TGTGCTCTCGACAGGGGGAGTAACACTGAAGCTTTCTTT. Amino acid sequence: CALDRGSNTEAFF.

The V call is TRBV19, the J call TRBJ2-7, with TRBD2 matching over 9 bases. V was clipped by 3 bases and J by 2 bases; unmatched bases: 11. The length of the CDR3 is 17 residues. Germline-derived CDR1 and CDR2 are LNHDA and SQIVND (reference sequence). CDR3 sequence (DNA): TGTGCCAGTAGTATTGGTCGGGTGACTAGCGGAGCCTACGAGCAGTACTTC. This sequence encodes CASSIGRVTSGAYEQYF.

A few counts support this clone. The chain has TRBV25-1 and TRBJ2-7; unclear D gene. From germline, CDR1 is MGHDK and CDR2 SYGVNS. Trimming stripped 2 bases from V and 3 bases from J, with 5 bases between. This CDR3 has 12 amino acids. The CDR3 DNA sequence: TGTGCCAGCAGTGAACACAGCTACGAGCAGTACTTC. Residues: CASSEHSYEQYF.